These 3 T cell receptor beta chains were all obtained from the same sample, sequenced in a study of T cell responses to AZD1222 COVID-19 vaccine. Sequenced by immunoSEQ multiplex PCR; TCRdb stores in-frame clones only, minus some. The data contain some 170,000 clones, 92% of them singletons. The sequenced sample was peripheral blood, obtained 28 days after the second AZD1222 dose. The receptors were gathered from an adult who received the AZD1222 COVID-19 vaccine.

The V gene is TRBV11-2, the J gene TRBJ1-2; D is unclear. Trimming took off 6 bases at V and 3 bases at J, with 17 bases between the two ends. This CDR3 is built from 15 residues. Germline V lookup: CDR1 SGHAT, CDR2 FQNNGV. This CDR3 is CASSPSPGPDYGYTF. In nucleotides, the CDR3 is TGTGCCAGCAGTCCAAGCCCGGGTCCGGACTATGGCTACACCTTC.

J is TRBJ1-1 and V is TRBV19; D might be TRBD1 (5 bases). There are 15 residues in the CDR3. Germline V gene lookup returns CDR1 LNHDA and CDR2 SQIVND (reference sequence). V lost 7 bases to trimming and J lost 3 bases, with 18 bases between them. DNA of the CDR3: TGTGCCAGTAAGGGCGGCCCGGGGGGGGACACTGAAGCTTTCTTT. This translates into CASKGGPGGDTEAFF. Supplemented by reference TRBV19 and TRBJ1-1, the full variable domain reads DGGITQSPKYLFRKEGQNVTLSCEQNLNHDAMYWYRQDPGQGLRLIYYSQIVNDFQKGDIAEGYSVSREKKESFPLTVTSAQKNPTAFYLCASKGGPGGDTEAFFGQGTRLTVV.

The chain uses TRBV12-3 or TRBV12-4 and TRBJ1-1; the match to TRBD1 covers 11 bases. This CDR3 region has 13 residues. V trimming: 5 bases; J trimming: 4 bases; junction bases outside the gene matches: 0. The chain's CDR3 is CASSGQGATEAFF. As DNA, the CDR3 is TGTGCCAGCAGTGGACAGGGGGCCACTGAAGCTTTCTTT.